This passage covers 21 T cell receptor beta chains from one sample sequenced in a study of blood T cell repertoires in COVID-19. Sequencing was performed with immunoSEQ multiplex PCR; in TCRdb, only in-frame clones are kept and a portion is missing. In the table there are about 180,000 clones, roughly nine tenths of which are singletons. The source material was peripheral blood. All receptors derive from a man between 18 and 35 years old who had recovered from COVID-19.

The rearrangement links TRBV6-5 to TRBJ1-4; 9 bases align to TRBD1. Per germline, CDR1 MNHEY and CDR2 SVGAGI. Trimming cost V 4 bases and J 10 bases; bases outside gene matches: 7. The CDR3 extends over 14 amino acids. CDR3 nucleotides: TGTGCCAGCAGTTTGGGACAGGGTACTGGAAAACTGTTTTTT. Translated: CASSLGQGTGKLFF.

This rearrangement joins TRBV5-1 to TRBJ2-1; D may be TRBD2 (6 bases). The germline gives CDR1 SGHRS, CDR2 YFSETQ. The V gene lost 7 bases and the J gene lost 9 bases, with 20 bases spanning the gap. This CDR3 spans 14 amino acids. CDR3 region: CASFRDSTVGEQFF. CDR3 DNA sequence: TGCGCCAGCTTCCGGGACTCGACGGTCGGTGAGCAGTTCTTC.

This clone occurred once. The CDR3 DNA is TGTGCCAGCAGCCCGGGACACCCGAACACCGGGGAGCTGTTTTTT. Protein sequence: CASSPGHPNTGELFF. This chain links TRBV6-4 with TRBJ2-2; TRBD1 is a possible D gene (6 bases). This CDR3 region has 15 residues. Germline values: CDR1 MRHNA, CDR2 SNTAGT. Deletions cut 6 bases from V and 0 bases from J, with 11 bases between.

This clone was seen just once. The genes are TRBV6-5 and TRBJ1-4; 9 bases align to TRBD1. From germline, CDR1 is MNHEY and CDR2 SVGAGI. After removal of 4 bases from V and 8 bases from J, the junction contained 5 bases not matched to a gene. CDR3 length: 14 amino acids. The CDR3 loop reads CASSSTGGAEKLFF. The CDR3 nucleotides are TGTGCCAGCAGTTCTACAGGGGGCGCCGAAAAACTGTTTTTT.

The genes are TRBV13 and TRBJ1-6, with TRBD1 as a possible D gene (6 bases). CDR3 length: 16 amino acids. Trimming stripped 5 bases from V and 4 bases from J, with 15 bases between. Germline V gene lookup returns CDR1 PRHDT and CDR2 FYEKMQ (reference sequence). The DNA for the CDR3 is TGTGCCAGCAGCCCACAGGGTAGGGAGTATAATTCACCCCTCCACTTT. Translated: CASSPQGREYNSPLHF.

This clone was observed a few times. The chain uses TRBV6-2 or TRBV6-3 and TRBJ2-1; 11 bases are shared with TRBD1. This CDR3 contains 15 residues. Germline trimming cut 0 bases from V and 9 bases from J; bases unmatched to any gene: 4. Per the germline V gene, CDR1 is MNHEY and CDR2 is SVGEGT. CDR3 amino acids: CASSYSLGTGGEQFF. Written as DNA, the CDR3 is TGTGCCAGCAGTTACTCCCTCGGGACAGGGGGTGAGCAGTTCTTC.

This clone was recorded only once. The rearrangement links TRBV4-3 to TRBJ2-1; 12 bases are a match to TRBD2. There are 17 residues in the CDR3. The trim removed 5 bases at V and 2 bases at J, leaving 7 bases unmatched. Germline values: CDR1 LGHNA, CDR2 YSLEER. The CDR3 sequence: CASSFGLAGSPYNEQFF. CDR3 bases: TGCGCCAGCAGCTTCGGACTAGCGGGATCTCCCTACAATGAGCAGTTCTTC.

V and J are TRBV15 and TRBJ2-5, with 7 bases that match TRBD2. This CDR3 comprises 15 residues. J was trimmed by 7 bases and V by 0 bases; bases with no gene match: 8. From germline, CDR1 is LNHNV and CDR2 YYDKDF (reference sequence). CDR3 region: CATSRDRQREGTQYF. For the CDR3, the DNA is TGTGCCACCAGCAGAGATCGGCAGCGGGAAGGGACCCAGTACTTC.

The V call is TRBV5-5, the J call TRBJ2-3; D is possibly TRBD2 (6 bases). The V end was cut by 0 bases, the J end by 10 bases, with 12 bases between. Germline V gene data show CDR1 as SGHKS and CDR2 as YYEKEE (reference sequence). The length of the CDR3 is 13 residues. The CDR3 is CASSLAGGESQYF. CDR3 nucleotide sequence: TGTGCCAGCAGCTTGGCAGGAGGGGAATCGCAGTATTTT. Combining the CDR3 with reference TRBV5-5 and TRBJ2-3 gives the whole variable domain DAGVTQSPTHLIKTRGQQVTLRCSPISGHKSVSWYQQVLGQGPQFIFQYYEKEERGRGNFPDRFSARQFPNYSSELNVNALLLGDSALYLCASSLAGGESQYFGPGTRLTVL.

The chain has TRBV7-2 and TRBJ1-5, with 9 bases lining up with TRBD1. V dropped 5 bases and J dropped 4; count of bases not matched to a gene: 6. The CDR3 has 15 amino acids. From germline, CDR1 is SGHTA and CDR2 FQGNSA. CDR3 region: CASSIGTGLNQPQHF. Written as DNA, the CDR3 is TGTGCCAGCAGCATCGGGACAGGGTTGAATCAGCCCCAGCATTTT. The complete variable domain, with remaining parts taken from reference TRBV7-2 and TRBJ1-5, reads GAGVSQSPSNKVTEKGKDVELRCDPISGHTALYWYRQSLGQGLEFLIYFQGNSAPDKSGLPSDRFSAERTGGSVSTLTIQRTQQEDSAVYLCASSIGTGLNQPQHFGDGTRLSIL.

The CDR3 loop reads CASSPGGFGYTF. For the CDR3, the DNA is TGTGCCAGCAGTCCAGGTGGGTTTGGCTACACCTTC. The V call is TRBV12-3 or TRBV12-4, the J call TRBJ1-2; D remains unclear. The CDR3 covers 12 residues. Trimming stripped 5 bases from V and 7 bases from J, with 11 bases between.

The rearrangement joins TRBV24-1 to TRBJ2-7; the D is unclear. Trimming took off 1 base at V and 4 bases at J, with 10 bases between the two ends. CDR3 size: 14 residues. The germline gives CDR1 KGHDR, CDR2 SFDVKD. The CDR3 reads CATSDLGEAYEQYF. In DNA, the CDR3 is TGTGCCACCAGTGATTTAGGCGAGGCATACGAGCAGTACTTC.

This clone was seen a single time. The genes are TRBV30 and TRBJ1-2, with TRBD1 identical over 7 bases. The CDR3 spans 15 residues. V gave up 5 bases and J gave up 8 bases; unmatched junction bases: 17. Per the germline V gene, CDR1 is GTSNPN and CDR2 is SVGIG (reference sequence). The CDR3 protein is CAWGNRGGPLGGYTF. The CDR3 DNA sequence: TGTGCCTGGGGGAACAGGGGCGGCCCTCTTGGGGGCTACACCTTC.

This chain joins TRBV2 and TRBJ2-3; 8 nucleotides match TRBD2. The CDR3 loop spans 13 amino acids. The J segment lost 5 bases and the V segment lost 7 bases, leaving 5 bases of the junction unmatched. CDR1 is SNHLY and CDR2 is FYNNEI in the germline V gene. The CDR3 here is CASTQRELDTQYF. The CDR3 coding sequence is TGTGCCAGCACCCAGCGGGAGTTAGATACGCAGTATTTT.

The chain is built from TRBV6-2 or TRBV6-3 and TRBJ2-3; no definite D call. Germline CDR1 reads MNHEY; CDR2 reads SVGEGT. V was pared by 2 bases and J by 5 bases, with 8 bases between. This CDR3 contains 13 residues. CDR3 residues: CASSYVAQDTQYF. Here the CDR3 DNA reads TGTGCCAGCAGTTACGTAGCCCAAGATACGCAGTATTTT.

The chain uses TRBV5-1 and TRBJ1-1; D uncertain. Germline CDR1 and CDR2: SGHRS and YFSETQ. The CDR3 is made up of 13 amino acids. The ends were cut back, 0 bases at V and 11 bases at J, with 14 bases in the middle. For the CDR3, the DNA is TGCGCCAGCAGCTTGGCCGGGAGGGTCGAGGCTTTCTTT. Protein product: CASSLAGRVEAFF. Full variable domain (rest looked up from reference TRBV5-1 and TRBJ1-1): KAGVTQTPRYLIKTRGQQVTLSCSPISGHRSVSWYQQTPGQGLQFLFEYFSETQRNKGNFPGRFSGRQFSNSRSEMNVSTLELGDSALYLCASSLAGRVEAFFGQGTRLTVV.

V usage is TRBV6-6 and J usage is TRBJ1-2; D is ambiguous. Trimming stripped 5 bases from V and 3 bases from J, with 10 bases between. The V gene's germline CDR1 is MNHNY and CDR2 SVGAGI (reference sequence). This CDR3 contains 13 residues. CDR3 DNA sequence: TGTGCCAGCAGTGGCCGGGATTACTATGGCTACACCTTC. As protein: CASSGRDYYGYTF.

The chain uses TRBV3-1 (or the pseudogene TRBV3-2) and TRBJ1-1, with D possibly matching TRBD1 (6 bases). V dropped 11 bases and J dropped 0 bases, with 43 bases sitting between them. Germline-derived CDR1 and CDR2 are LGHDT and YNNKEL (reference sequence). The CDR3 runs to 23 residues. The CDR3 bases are TGTGCCGGTTGGTCGGGGGGCCGACCCTCACGCGGAAATCCCCTTCTTATGAACACTGAAGCTTTCTTT. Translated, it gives CAGWSGGRPSRGNPLLMNTEAFF.

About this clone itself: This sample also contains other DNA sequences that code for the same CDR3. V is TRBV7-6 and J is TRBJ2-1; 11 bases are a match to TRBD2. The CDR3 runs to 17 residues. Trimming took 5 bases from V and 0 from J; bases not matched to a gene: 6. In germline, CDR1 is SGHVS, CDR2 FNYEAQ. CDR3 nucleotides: TGTGCCAGCAGCCCCGGGACTAGCGGAAGCTCCTACAATGAGCAGTTCTTC. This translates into CASSPGTSGSSYNEQFF.

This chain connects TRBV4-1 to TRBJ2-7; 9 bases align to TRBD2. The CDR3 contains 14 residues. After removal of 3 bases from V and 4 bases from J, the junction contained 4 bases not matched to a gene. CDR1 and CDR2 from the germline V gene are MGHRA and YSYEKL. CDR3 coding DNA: TGCGCCAGCAGCCAGGGACTAGCCCATTACGAGCAGTACTTC. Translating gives CASSQGLAHYEQYF.

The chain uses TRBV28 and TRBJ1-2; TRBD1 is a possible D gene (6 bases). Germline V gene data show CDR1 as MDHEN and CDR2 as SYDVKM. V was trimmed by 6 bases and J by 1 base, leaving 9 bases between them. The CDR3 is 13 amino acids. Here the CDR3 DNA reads TGTGCCAGCAGGACAGGTTTTAACTATGGCTACACCTTC. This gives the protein CASRTGFNYGYTF.